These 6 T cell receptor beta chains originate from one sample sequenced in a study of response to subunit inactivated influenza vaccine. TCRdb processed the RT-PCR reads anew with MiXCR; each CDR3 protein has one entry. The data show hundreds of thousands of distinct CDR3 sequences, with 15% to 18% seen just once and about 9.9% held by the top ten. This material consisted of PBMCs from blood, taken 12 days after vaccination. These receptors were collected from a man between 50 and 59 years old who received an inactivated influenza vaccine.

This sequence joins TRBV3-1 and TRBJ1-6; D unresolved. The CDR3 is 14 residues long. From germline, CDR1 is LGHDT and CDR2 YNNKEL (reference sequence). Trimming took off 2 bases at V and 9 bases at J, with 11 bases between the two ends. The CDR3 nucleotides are TGTGCCAGCAGCCAAACAAGGTCGGGTTCACCCCTCCACTTT. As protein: CASSQTRSGSPLHF.

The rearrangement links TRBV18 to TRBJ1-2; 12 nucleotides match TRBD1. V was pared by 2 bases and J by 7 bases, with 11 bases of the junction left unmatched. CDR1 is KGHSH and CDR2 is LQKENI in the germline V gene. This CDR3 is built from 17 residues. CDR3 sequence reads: CASSPTAGTGGKRGYTF. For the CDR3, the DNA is TGTGCCAGCTCACCAACGGCGGGGACAGGGGGCAAACGTGGCTACACCTTC.

CDR3 sequence reads: CASKPITSRPEQYF. The CDR3 DNA reads TGTGCCAGCAAGCCTATCACATCGAGGCCCGAGCAGTACTTC. The chain recombines TRBV6-2 or TRBV6-3 with TRBJ2-7, with no clear D. The CDR3 has 14 amino acids. The germline V and J ends were trimmed by 7 bases and 6 bases, with 19 bases remaining between them. Per the germline V gene, CDR1 is MNHEY and CDR2 is SVGEGT.

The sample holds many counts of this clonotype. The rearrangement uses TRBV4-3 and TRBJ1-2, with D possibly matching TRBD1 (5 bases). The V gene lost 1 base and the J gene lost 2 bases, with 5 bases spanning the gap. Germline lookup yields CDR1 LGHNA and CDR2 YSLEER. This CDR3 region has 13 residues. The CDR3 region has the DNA TGCGCCAGCAGCCAAGGACAGAACTATGGCTACACCTTC. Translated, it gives CASSQGQNYGYTF.

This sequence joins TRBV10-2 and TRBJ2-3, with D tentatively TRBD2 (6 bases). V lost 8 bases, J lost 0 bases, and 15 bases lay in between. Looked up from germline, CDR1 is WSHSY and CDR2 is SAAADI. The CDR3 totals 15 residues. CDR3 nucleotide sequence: TGCGCCAGCGACTCCCCCCGGGGGAGCACAGATACGCAGTATTTT. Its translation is CASDSPRGSTDTQYF.

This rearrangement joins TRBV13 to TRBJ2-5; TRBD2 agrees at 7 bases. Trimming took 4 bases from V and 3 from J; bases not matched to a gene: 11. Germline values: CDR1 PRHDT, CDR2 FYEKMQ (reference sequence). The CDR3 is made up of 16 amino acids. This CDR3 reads CASSSPSGTLKETQYF. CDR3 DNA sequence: TGTGCCAGCAGCTCCCCTAGCGGTACTCTTAAAGAGACCCAGTACTTC. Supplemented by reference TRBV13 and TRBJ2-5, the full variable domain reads AAGVIQSPRHLIKEKRETATLKCYPIPRHDTVYWYQQGPGQDPQFLISFYEKMQSDKGSIPDRFSAQQFSDYHSELNMSSLELGDSALYFCASSSPSGTLKETQYFGPGTRLLVL.